The T cell receptor (beta chain) described here comes from a study of lung T cells in sarcoidosis with Löfgren's syndrome. Whole-study context: In sarcoidosis, CD4+ T cells accumulate in bronchoalveolar lavage fluid. Repertoire analyses centered on Löfgren's syndrome patients. Points from the study as a whole: Recognition of an unidentified sarcoidosis antigen was only suggested. TRAV12-1 and TRBV2 were reportedly most expanded in Löfgren's patients.

Germline V gene sequence: CDR1 SGHTA, CDR2 FQGTGA. CDR3 length: 17 amino acids. V lost 5 bases and J lost 4; bases outside the gene matches: 6. One entry per CDR3 protein results from TCRdb running MiXCR on the reads. This sample has around 60,000 distinct CDR3 sequences, with around 20% found just once. This clonotype was recorded a few times. Its specificity is not known. The receptor's source is a human donor with sarcoidosis (Löfgren's syndrome or another form), or a control subject (not recorded which). The genes are TRBV7-3 and TRBJ2-2, with 14 bases aligning to TRBD2. Source material: CD4+ T cells from PBMCs. CDR3 residues: CASSRLAGGPGTGELFF. DNA of the CDR3: TGTGCCAGCAGCCGACTAGCGGGAGGGCCGGGCACCGGGGAGCTGTTTTTT. The full variable domain, its missing parts supplied by reference TRBV7-3 and TRBJ2-2, is GAGVSQTPSNKVTEKGKYVELRCDPISGHTALYWYRQSLGQGPEFLIYFQGTGAADDSGLPNDRFFAVRPEGSVSTLKIQRTERGDSAVYLCASSRLAGGPGTGELFFGEGSRLTVL.